These T cell receptor beta chains were read from a single sample in a study of cytomegalovirus exposure and HLA in healthy donors. The assay was immunoSEQ multiplex PCR, and TCRdb's table has in-frame clones only and misses some. The repertoire holds about 74,000 clones, with 94% as singletons. The specimen was PBMCs. The receptors shown here come from a young woman in good health and CMV-seropositive. CDR3s include the opening cysteine and the closing phenylalanine or tryptophan. The order of the fields is D gene, CDR3 length, V gene, J gene, clone size, CDR3 protein, CDR3 DNA. A D gene is named only where the DNA matches it firmly. Part of the rows lack a size; the others show once, few, many or a class for expanded clones.

>TRBD2|18|TRBV4-3|TRBJ2-1|NA
CASSQSDYSSGSYNEQFF
TGCGCCAGCAGCCAATCTGACTATTCTAGCGGTTCCTACAATGAGCAGTTCTTC
>NA|15|TRBV10-3|TRBJ1-3|NA
CAISESADSGNTIYF
TGTGCCATCAGTGAGTCGGCAGACTCTGGAAACACCATATATTTT
>TRBD2|16|TRBV10-2|TRBJ2-3|NA
CASSERGRGGTDTQYF
TGCGCCAGCAGTGAGAGAGGGCGGGGGGGCACAGATACGCAGTATTTT
>NA|13|TRBV10-3|TRBJ1-3|NA
CAISEGREDTIYF
TGTGCCATCAGTGAGGGCAGGGAGGACACCATATATTTT
>TRBD1|16|TRBV5-6|TRBJ1-1|NA
CASSLGDRVWYTEAFF
TGTGCCAGCAGCTTGGGGGACAGGGTTTGGTACACTGAAGCTTTCTTT
>NA|14|TRBV18|TRBJ1-2|NA
CASSPPGLGYGYTF
TGTGCCAGCTCACCCCCGGGACTTGGCTATGGCTACACCTTC
>TRBD2|17|TRBV19|TRBJ2-7|NA
CASSIYGLAGGSYEQYF
TGTGCCAGTAGTATCTACGGACTAGCGGGAGGAAGTTACGAGCAGTACTTC
>NA|13|TRBV5-4|TRBJ1-2|NA
CASSFSLNYGYTF
TGTGCCAGCAGCTTTAGCCTTAACTATGGCTACACCTTC
>TRBD1|13|TRBV27|TRBJ2-5|NA
CASSWDRGETQYF
TGTGCCAGCAGCTGGGACAGGGGAGAGACCCAGTACTTC
>NA|16|TRBV11-2|TRBJ2-3|NA
CASSLNPWQSTDTQYF
TGTGCCAGCAGCTTAAACCCCTGGCAGAGCACAGATACGCAGTATTTT
>NA|15|TRBV6-1|TRBJ1-1|NA
CASSFYRVMNTEAFF
TGTGCCAGCAGTTTCTACAGGGTAATGAACACTGAAGCTTTCTTT
>NA|15|TRBV27|TRBJ2-1|NA
CASTPPRSRGNEQFF
TGTGCCAGCACCCCCCCCCGGAGTAGGGGAAATGAGCAGTTCTTC
>NA|14|TRBV6-4|TRBJ1-1|once
CASRPDRQVGEAFF
TGTGCCAGCAGACCCGACAGGCAGGTTGGGGAAGCTTTCTTT
>NA|11|TRBV2|TRBJ2-3|NA
CASRLTDTQYF
TGTGCCAGCAGACTCACAGATACGCAGTATTTT
>TRBD1|13|TRBV29-1|TRBJ1-1|NA
CSAGTAKNTEAFF
TGCAGCGCCGGGACAGCTAAGAACACTGAAGCTTTCTTT
>TRBD1|12|TRBV29-1|TRBJ1-2|NA
CSAGTGVRGYTF
TGCAGCGCCGGGACAGGGGTTCGTGGCTACACCTTC
>NA|13|TRBV19|TRBJ2-7|NA
CASSIAGVYEQYF
TGTGCCAGTAGTATAGCGGGGGTCTACGAGCAGTACTTC
>NA|13|TRBV5-6|TRBJ1-1|NA
CASSLVGSTEAFF
TGTGCCAGCAGCTTGGTTGGGAGCACTGAAGCTTTCTTT
>TRBD2|16|TRBV18|TRBJ2-7|NA
CASSLGLAGGSYEQYF
TGTGCCAGCTCACTGGGACTAGCGGGAGGTTCCTACGAGCAGTACTTC
>NA|14|TRBV7-2|TRBJ2-3|NA
CASSLELAQDTQYF
TGTGCCAGCAGCTTAGAACTAGCCCAAGATACGCAGTATTTT
>TRBD1|12|TRBV10-1|TRBJ1-1|NA
CASSPTGGEAFF
TGCGCCAGCAGCCCGACAGGGGGTGAAGCTTTCTTT
>NA|14|TRBV19|TRBJ2-7|NA
CASSMTGGVYEQYF
TGTGCCAGTAGTATGACCGGAGGGGTGTACGAGCAGTACTTC
>TRBD2|15|TRBV5-8|TRBJ2-1|NA
CASSFGLAGHNEQFF
TGTGCCAGCAGCTTCGGACTAGCGGGACACAATGAGCAGTTCTTC
>TRBD1|14|TRBV6-1|TRBJ1-1|NA
CASRPTGMNTEAFF
TGTGCCAGCAGACCGACAGGGATGAACACTGAAGCTTTCTTT
>TRBD2|14|TRBV30|TRBJ2-1|NA
CAWSPTSALNEQFF
TGTGCCTGGAGTCCGACTAGCGCCCTAAATGAGCAGTTCTTC
>NA|14|TRBV4-3|TRBJ2-1|NA
CASSHLGSNNEQFF
TGCGCCAGCAGCCACCTCGGGTCCAACAATGAGCAGTTCTTC
>NA|11|TRBV20-1|TRBJ2-4|once
CSAPAENIQYF
TGCAGTGCCCCCGCGGAAAACATTCAGTACTTC
>NA|15|TRBV5-1|TRBJ2-3|NA
CASSPGFDSTDTQYF
TGCGCCAGCAGTCCGGGATTCGATAGCACAGATACGCAGTATTTT
>NA|13|TRBV2|TRBJ2-7|NA
CASSGWTVDEQYF
TGTGCCAGCAGTGGATGGACAGTCGACGAGCAGTACTTC
>TRBD1|15|TRBV27|TRBJ2-7|NA
CASSLGQGSPYEQYF
TGTGCCAGCAGTTTGGGACAGGGGTCCCCTTACGAGCAGTACTTC
>TRBD1|13|TRBV19|TRBJ1-3|NA
CASSRDREDTIYF
TGTGCCAGTAGCCGGGACAGGGAGGACACCATATATTTT